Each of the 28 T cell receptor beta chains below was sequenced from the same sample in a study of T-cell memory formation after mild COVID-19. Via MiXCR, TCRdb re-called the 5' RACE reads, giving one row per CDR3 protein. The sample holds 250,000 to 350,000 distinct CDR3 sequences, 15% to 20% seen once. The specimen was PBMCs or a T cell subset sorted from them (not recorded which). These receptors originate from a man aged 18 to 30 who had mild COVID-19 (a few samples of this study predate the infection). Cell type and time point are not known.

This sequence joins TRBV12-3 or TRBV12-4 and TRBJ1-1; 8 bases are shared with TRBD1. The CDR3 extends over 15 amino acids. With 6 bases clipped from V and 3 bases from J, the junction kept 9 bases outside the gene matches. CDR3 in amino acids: CASRPGQGWDTEAFF. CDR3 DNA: TGTGCCAGCAGACCCGGACAGGGCTGGGACACTGAAGCTTTCTTT.

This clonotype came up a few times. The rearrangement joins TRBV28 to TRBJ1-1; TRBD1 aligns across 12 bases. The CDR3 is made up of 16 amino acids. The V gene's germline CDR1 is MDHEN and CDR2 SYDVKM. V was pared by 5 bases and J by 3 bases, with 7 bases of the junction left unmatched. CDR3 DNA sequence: TGTGCCAGCAGTCCGCGGGACAGGGGGCTTCACACTGAAGCTTTCTTT. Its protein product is CASSPRDRGLHTEAFF.

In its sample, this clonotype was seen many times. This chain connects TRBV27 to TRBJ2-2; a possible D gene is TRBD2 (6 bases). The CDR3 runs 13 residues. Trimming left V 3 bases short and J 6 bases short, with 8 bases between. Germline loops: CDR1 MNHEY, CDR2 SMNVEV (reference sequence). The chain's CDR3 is CASSFRLAGELFF. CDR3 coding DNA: TGTGCCAGCAGTTTCAGACTAGCCGGGGAGCTGTTTTTT.

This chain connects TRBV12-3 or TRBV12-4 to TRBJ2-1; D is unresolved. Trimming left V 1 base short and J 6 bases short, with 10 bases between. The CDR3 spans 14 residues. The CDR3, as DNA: TGTGCCAGCAGTTTAGTGGACGTCGGCAATGAGCAGTTCTTC. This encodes CASSLVDVGNEQFF.

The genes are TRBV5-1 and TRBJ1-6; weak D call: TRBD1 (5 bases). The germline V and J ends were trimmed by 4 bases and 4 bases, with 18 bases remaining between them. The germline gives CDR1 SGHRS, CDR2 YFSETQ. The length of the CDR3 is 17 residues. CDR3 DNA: TGCGCCAGCAGCGCAAGGCCCGGACAAAGATATAATTCACCCCTCCACTTT. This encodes CASSARPGQRYNSPLHF.

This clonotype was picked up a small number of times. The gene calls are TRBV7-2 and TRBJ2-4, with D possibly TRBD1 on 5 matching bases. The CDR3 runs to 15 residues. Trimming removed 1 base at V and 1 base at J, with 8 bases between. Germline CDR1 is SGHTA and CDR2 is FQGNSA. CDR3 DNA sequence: TGTGCCAGCAGCTTAGTGGGGCTGGCCAAAAACATTCAGTACTTC. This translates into CASSLVGLAKNIQYF.

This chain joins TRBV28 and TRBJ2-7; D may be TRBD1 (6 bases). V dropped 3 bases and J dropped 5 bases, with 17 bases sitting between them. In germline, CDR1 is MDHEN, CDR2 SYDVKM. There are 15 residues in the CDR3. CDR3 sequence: CASSFGAWGPDEQYF. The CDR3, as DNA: TGTGCCAGCAGTTTTGGAGCGTGGGGGCCTGACGAGCAGTACTTC.

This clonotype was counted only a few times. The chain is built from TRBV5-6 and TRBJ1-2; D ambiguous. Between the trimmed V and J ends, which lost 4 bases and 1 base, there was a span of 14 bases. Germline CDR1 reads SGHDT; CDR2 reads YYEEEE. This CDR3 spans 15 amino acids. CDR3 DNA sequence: TGTGCCAGCAGCCCAGCTCTGCCCCTTAACTATGGCTACACCTTC. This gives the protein CASSPALPLNYGYTF.

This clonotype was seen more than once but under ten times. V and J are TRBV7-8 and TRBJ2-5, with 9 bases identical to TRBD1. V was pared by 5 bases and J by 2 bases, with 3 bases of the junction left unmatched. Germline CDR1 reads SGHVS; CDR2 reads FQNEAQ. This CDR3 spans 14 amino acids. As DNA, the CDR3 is TGTGCCAGCAGCCCCGACAGGGGGCAAGAGACCCAGTACTTC. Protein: CASSPDRGQETQYF.

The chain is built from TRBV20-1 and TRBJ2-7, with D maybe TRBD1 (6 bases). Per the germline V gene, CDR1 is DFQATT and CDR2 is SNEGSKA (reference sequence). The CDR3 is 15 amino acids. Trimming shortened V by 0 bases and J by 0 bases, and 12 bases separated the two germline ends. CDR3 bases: TGCAGTGCTAGAGATCCAGGGGCTAGCTCCTACGAGCAGTACTTC. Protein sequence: CSARDPGASSYEQYF.

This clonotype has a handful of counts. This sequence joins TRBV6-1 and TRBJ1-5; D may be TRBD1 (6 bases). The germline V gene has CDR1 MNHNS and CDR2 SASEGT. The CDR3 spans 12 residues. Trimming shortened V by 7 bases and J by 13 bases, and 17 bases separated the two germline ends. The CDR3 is CASMRGQLGQHF. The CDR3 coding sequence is TGTGCCAGCATGCGCGGACAGCTAGGTCAGCATTTT.

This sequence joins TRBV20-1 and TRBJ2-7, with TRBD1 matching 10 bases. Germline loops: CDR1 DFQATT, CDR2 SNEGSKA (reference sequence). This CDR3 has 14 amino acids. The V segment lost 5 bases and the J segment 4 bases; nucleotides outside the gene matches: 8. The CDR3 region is CSARSGTGEYEQYF. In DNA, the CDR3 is TGCAGTGCTCGATCCGGGACAGGGGAGTACGAGCAGTACTTC.

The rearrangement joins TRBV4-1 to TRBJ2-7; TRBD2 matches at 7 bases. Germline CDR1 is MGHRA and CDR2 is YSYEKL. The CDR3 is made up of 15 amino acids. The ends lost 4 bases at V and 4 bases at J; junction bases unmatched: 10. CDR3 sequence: CASSPTVAGVYEQYF. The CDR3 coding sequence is TGCGCCAGCAGCCCGACTGTCGCGGGGGTATACGAGCAGTACTTC.

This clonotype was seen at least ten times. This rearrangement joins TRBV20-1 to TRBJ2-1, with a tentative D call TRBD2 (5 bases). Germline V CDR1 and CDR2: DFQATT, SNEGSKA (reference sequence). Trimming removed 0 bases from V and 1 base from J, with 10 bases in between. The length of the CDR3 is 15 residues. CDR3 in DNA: TGCAGTGCTAGAGACGGGAAGTTGTCCTACAATGAGCAGTTCTTC. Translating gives CSARDGKLSYNEQFF.

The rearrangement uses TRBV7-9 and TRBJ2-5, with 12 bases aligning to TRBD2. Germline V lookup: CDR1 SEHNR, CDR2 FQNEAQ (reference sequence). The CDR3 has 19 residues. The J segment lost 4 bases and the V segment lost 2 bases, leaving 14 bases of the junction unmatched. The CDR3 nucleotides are TGTGCCAGCAGCTTATCCACCAGGACTAGCGGGGCGGTTAGAGAGACCCAGTACTTC. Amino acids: CASSLSTRTSGAVRETQYF.

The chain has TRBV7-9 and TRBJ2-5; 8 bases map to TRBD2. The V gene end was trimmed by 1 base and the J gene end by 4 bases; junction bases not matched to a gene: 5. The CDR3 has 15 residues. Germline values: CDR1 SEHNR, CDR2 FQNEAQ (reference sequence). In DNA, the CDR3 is TGTGCCAGCAGCTTAGTTCAGCGGGGGAGAGAGACCCAGTACTTC. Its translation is CASSLVQRGRETQYF.

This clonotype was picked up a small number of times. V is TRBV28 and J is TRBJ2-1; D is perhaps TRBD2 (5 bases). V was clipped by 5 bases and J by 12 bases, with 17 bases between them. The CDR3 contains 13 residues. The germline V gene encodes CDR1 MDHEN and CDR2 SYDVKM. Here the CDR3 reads CASSPTSGLGQFF. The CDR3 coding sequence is TGTGCCAGCAGTCCCACGTCGGGGTTGGGGCAGTTCTTC.

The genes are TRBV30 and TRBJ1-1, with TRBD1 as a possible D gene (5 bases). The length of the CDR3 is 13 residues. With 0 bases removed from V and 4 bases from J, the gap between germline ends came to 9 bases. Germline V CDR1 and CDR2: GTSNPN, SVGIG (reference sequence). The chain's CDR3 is CAWSVQVTTEAFF. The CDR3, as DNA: TGTGCCTGGAGTGTACAGGTTACCACTGAAGCTTTCTTT.

The CDR3 here is CASGSGVEEQFF. CDR3 in DNA: TGTGCTAGTGGGTCGGGAGTCGAGGAGCAGTTCTTC. This chain uses TRBV12-5 with TRBJ2-1; a weak D match, TRBD2 (6 bases). The CDR3 loop spans 12 amino acids. Trimming stripped 6 bases from V and 10 bases from J, with 13 bases between. Per the germline V gene, CDR1 is LGHNT and CDR2 is FRNRAP.

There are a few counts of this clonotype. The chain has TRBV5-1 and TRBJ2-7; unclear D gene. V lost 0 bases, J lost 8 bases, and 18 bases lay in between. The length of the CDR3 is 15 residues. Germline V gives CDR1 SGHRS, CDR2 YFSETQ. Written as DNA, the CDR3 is TGCGCCAGCAGCTTGGAGCCGGGCCAGGCTGGGCAGCAGTACTTC. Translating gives CASSLEPGQAGQQYF.

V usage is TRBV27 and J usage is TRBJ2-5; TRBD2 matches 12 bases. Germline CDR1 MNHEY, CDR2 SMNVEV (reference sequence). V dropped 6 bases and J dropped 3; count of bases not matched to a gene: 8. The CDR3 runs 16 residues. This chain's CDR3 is CASRLRTSGAKETQYF. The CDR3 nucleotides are TGTGCCAGCAGGCTAAGGACTAGCGGGGCGAAAGAGACCCAGTACTTC.

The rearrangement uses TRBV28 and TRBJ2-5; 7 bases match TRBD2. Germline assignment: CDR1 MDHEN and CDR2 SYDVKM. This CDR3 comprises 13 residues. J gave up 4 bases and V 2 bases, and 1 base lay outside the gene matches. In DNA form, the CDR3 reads TGTGCCAGCAGTTTAGGGGAGGGAGAGACCCAGTACTTC. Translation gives CASSLGEGETQYF.

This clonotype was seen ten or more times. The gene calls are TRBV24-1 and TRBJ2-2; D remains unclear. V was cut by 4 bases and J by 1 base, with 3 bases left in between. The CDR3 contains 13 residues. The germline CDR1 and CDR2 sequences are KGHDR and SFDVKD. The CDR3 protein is CATSERNTGELFF. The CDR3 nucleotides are TGTGCCACCAGTGAGCGGAACACCGGGGAGCTGTTTTTT.

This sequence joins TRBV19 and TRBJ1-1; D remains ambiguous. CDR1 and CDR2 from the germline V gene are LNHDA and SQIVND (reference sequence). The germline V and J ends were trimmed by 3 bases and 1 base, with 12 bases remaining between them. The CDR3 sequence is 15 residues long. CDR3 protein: CASSIDPGGNTEAFF. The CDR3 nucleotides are TGTGCCAGTAGTATTGACCCAGGAGGGAACACTGAAGCTTTCTTT.

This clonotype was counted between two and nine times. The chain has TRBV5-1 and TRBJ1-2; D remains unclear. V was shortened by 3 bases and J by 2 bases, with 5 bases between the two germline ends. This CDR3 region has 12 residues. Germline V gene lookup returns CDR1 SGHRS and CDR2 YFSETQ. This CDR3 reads CASSSENYGYTF. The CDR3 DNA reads TGCGCCAGCAGCTCGGAGAACTATGGCTACACCTTC. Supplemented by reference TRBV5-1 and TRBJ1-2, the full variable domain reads KAGVTQTPRYLIKTRGQQVTLSCSPISGHRSVSWYQQTPGQGLQFLFEYFSETQRNKGNFPGRFSGRQFSNSRSEMNVSTLELGDSALYLCASSSENYGYTFGSGTRLTVV.

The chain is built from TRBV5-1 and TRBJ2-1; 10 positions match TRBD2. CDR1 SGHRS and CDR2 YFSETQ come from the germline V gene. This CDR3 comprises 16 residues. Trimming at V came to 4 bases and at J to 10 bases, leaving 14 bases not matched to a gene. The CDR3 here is CASSQGLATLYGEQFF. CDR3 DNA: TGCGCCAGCAGCCAGGGACTAGCGACCCTATATGGGGAGCAGTTCTTC.

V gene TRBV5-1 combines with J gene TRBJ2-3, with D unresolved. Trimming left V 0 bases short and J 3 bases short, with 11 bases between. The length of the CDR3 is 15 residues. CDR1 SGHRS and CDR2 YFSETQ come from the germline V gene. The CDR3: CASSLDWAGTDTQYF. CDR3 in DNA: TGCGCCAGCAGCTTGGATTGGGCAGGAACAGATACGCAGTATTTT. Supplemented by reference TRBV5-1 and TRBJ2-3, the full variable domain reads KAGVTQTPRYLIKTRGQQVTLSCSPISGHRSVSWYQQTPGQGLQFLFEYFSETQRNKGNFPGRFSGRQFSNSRSEMNVSTLELGDSALYLCASSLDWAGTDTQYFGPGTRLTVL.

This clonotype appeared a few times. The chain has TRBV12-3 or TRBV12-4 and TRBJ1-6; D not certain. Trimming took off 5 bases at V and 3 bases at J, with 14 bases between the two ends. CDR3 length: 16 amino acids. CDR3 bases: TGTGCCAGCAGTCCCGGTGGAATTGGCTATAATTCACCCCTCCACTTT. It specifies CASSPGGIGYNSPLHF.